These 27 T cell receptor beta chains came from one sample sequenced in a study of blood T cell repertoires in COVID-19. Produced via immunoSEQ multiplex PCR; TCRdb's table is partial and in-frame only. The data contain 80,000 to 95,000 clones, roughly 76% of them seen just once; the ten biggest clones take up around 4.8%. Sequenced input: peripheral blood. The receptor source for this set is a man older than 75 with COVID-19, enrolled during active disease.

This chain links TRBV30 with TRBJ1-2; D may be TRBD1 (6 bases). V lost 3 bases and J 6 bases, leaving 11 bases between the germline ends. This CDR3 region has 12 residues. Looked up from germline, CDR1 is GTSNPN and CDR2 is SVGIG (reference sequence). CDR3 amino acids: CAWRDQGNGYTF. As DNA, the CDR3 is TGTGCCTGGAGGGACCAGGGGAATGGCTACACCTTC. The variable domain in full, with the rest retrieved from reference TRBV30 and TRBJ1-2, is SQTIHQWPATLVQPVGSPLSLECTVEGTSNPNLYWYRQAAGRGLQLLFYSVGIGQISSEVPQNLSASRPQDRQFILSSKKLLLSDSGFYLCAWRDQGNGYTFGSGTRLTVV.

This rearrangement joins TRBV19 to TRBJ2-7, with 9 bases identical to TRBD1. This CDR3 is built from 15 residues. V shed 4 bases and J 1 base; nucleotides not matched to a gene: 5. The germline V gene encodes CDR1 LNHDA and CDR2 SQIVND (reference sequence). The CDR3 DNA is TGTGCCAGTAGTACCAGGACAGGGGAATCCTACGAGCAGTACTTC. Its protein product is CASSTRTGESYEQYF.

This chain links TRBV7-9 with TRBJ1-1; the match to TRBD1 covers 7 bases. The CDR3 spans 16 residues. V gave up 4 bases and J gave up 1 base; unmatched junction bases: 9. The germline gives CDR1 SEHNR, CDR2 FQNEAQ (reference sequence). The CDR3 DNA reads as TGTGCCAGCAGCTCCCCGGGAGACAGGGCGAACACTGAAGCTTTCTTT. Protein product: CASSSPGDRANTEAFF.

Written as DNA, the CDR3 is TGTGCCAGCAGTTTGAGACGGGGTGGAAACTATGGCTACACCTTC. This encodes CASSLRRGGNYGYTF. The J gene is TRBJ1-2, the V gene TRBV28; unclear D gene. V was cut by 3 bases and J by 2 bases, with 13 bases left in between. This CDR3 is 15 amino acids long. Germline-derived CDR1 and CDR2 are MDHEN and SYDVKM.

The rearrangement uses TRBV19 and TRBJ2-1; TRBD2 matches at 9 bases. The germline V gene encodes CDR1 LNHDA and CDR2 SQIVND (reference sequence). The CDR3 runs 17 residues. The trim removed 9 bases at V and 0 bases at J, leaving 12 bases unmatched. The CDR3 region has the DNA TGTGCCAGCAGACCCAGACTAGCGGCGAGCTCCTACAATGAGCAGTTCTTC. It specifies CASRPRLAASSYNEQFF.

This rearrangement joins TRBV5-4 to TRBJ1-2; TRBD1 matches 9 bases. The J segment lost 8 bases and the V segment lost 3 bases, leaving 11 bases of the junction unmatched. CDR3 length equals 15 residues. Germline V gene data show CDR1 as SGHNT and CDR2 as YYREEE (reference sequence). CDR3 sequence reads: CASSSRQQGAKGYTF. CDR3 DNA: TGTGCCAGCAGCTCGCGTCAACAGGGGGCGAAAGGCTACACCTTC.

This rearrangement joins TRBV7-2 to TRBJ1-4, with a possible D match to TRBD1 (5 bases). The CDR3 is 14 amino acids. Trimming took off 2 bases at V and 8 bases at J, with 12 bases between the two ends. Per the germline V gene, CDR1 is SGHTA and CDR2 is FQGNSA. The CDR3 sequence: CASSLSGGKEKLFF. The CDR3 DNA is TGTGCCAGCAGCTTAAGCGGGGGGAAAGAAAAACTGTTTTTT.

The J gene is TRBJ2-1, the V gene TRBV6-4; D gene uncertain. V lost 0 bases, J lost 4 bases, and 7 bases lay in between. Germline CDR1 MRHNA, CDR2 SNTAGT. CDR3 length equals 14 residues. CDR3 sequence reads: CASSDSNRYNEQFF. The DNA of the CDR3 is TGTGCCAGCAGTGACTCGAACAGATACAATGAGCAGTTCTTC.

V is TRBV21-1 and J is TRBJ1-6. TRBV21-1 is a pseudogene locus. There are 15 residues in the CDR3. CDR3 residues: CASSPLAHDYSPLHF. CDR3 DNA sequence: TGTGCCAGCAGCCCACTAGCCCACGACTATTCACCCCTCCACTTT.

The rearrangement uses TRBV4-2 and TRBJ2-6; no clear D. With 1 base removed from V and 1 base from J, the gap between germline ends came to 8 bases. This CDR3 comprises 16 residues. CDR1 and CDR2 from the germline V gene are LGHNA and YNFKEQ. The CDR3 loop is CASSQVHGSGANVLTF. The CDR3 DNA sequence: TGTGCCAGCAGCCAAGTGCACGGGTCTGGGGCCAACGTCCTGACTTTC.

V is TRBV7-2 and J is TRBJ1-1; tentative D call: TRBD1 (6 bases). This CDR3 contains 15 residues. Germline V lookup: CDR1 SGHTA, CDR2 FQGNSA. V was clipped by 2 bases and J by 3 bases, with 13 bases between them. The CDR3 protein is CASSLNRGQYTEAFF. The CDR3 nucleotides read TGTGCCAGCAGCTTAAACCGAGGACAGTACACTGAAGCTTTCTTT.

The chain joins TRBV6-5 to TRBJ2-1; 11 bases are a match to TRBD1. Germline loops: CDR1 MNHEY, CDR2 SVGAGI. V lost 6 bases, J lost 3 bases, and 4 bases stayed unmatched. The CDR3 has 15 residues. CDR3 in DNA: TGTGCCAGCAGAAAGGACAGGGGGCTCTACAATGAGCAGTTCTTC. Its translation is CASRKDRGLYNEQFF.

CDR3 in amino acids: CASSGTVEAGYTF. The DNA for the CDR3 is TGCGCCAGCAGCGGGACAGTCGAGGCCGGCTACACCTTC. J is TRBJ1-2 and V is TRBV5-1; 7 bases line up with TRBD1. CDR1 is SGHRS, CDR2 YFSETQ, per germline. J lost 8 bases, V lost 4 bases, and 8 bases had no gene match. The CDR3 has 13 residues.

V is TRBV18 and J is TRBJ1-2; TRBD1 matches at 8 bases. Germline CDR1 and CDR2: KGHSH and LQKENI. V lost 5 bases and J lost 7; bases outside the gene matches: 6. The CDR3 length is 13 residues. In DNA, the CDR3 is TGTGCCAGCTCAACGGACAGGGAGAGTGGCTACACCTTC. Residues: CASSTDRESGYTF.

This rearrangement joins TRBV6-5 to TRBJ1-2, with D unclear. Trimming removed 2 bases from V and 6 bases from J, with 13 bases in between. Germline V CDR1 and CDR2: MNHEY, SVGAGI. The CDR3 extends over 14 amino acids. The CDR3 nucleotides read TGTGCCAGCAGTTACAGTGGCAGACACAATGGCTACACCTTC. The encoded protein is CASSYSGRHNGYTF.

The J gene is TRBJ2-7, the V gene TRBV3-1 (or the pseudogene TRBV3-2), with D perhaps matching TRBD1 (6 bases). Germline V gene lookup returns CDR1 LGHDT and CDR2 YNNKEL (reference sequence). Trimming cost V 3 bases and J 5 bases, with 11 bases left between them. The length of the CDR3 is 13 residues. CDR3 nucleotide sequence: TGTGCCAGCAGCCAGGGGGCGAGGAACGAGCAGTACTTC. This translates into CASSQGARNEQYF.

As for this clone: Other DNA sequences in the sample encode the same CDR3. This sequence joins TRBV19 and TRBJ1-3; D perhaps matches TRBD1 (6 bases). The CDR3 is 13 residues long. Germline V lookup: CDR1 LNHDA, CDR2 SQIVND (reference sequence). Trimming took off 6 bases at V and 0 bases at J, with 6 bases between the two ends. CDR3 protein: CASSRGSGNTIYF. Written as DNA, the CDR3 is TGTGCCAGTAGCAGGGGCTCTGGAAACACCATATATTTT. The complete variable domain, with remaining parts taken from reference TRBV19 and TRBJ1-3, reads DGGITQSPKYLFRKEGQNVTLSCEQNLNHDAMYWYRQDPGQGLRLIYYSQIVNDFQKGDIAEGYSVSREKKESFPLTVTSAQKNPTAFYLCASSRGSGNTIYFGEGSWLTVV.

The chain joins TRBV7-3 to TRBJ2-1; D might be TRBD1 (6 bases). CDR1 is SGHTA and CDR2 is FQGTGA in the germline V gene. Trimming took off 4 bases at V and 0 bases at J, with 10 bases between the two ends. The CDR3 loop spans 15 amino acids. CDR3 amino acids: CASSYTGSSYNEQFF. CDR3 in DNA: TGTGCCAGCAGCTATACAGGGAGCTCCTACAATGAGCAGTTCTTC. The entire variable domain, with the rest obtained from reference TRBV7-3 and TRBJ2-1, is as follows: GAGVSQTPSNKVTEKGKYVELRCDPISGHTALYWYRQSLGQGPEFLIYFQGTGAADDSGLPNDRFFAVRPEGSVSTLKIQRTERGDSAVYLCASSYTGSSYNEQFFGPGTRLTVL.

The chain carries TRBV10-3 and TRBJ1-2; tentatively, D is TRBD1 (5 bases). Trimming stripped 2 bases from V and 8 bases from J, with 15 bases between. Looked up from germline, CDR1 is ENHRY and CDR2 is SYGVKD. The length of the CDR3 is 14 residues. This chain's CDR3 is CAISEAGQGGGYTF. The CDR3 coding sequence is TGTGCCATCAGTGAGGCAGGCCAGGGAGGCGGCTACACCTTC.

The CDR3 loop reads CASTLETGTSYEQYF. The CDR3 nucleotides are TGCGCCAGCACCCTAGAAACAGGGACCTCCTACGAGCAGTACTTC. This chain uses TRBV5-1 with TRBJ2-7, with D tentatively TRBD1 (6 bases). CDR1 and CDR2 (germline): SGHRS, YFSETQ. V was shortened by 6 bases and J by 0 bases, with 16 bases between the two germline ends. The CDR3 is 15 residues long. The variable domain in full, completed from reference TRBV5-1 and TRBJ2-7, reads KAGVTQTPRYLIKTRGQQVTLSCSPISGHRSVSWYQQTPGQGLQFLFEYFSETQRNKGNFPGRFSGRQFSNSRSEMNVSTLELGDSALYLCASTLETGTSYEQYFGPGTRLTVT.

In this sample, this clone turned up once. The chain combines TRBV11-2 with TRBJ2-5; 8 nucleotides line up with TRBD1. The V and J ends lost 0 bases and 4 bases, in that order; junction bases with no gene match: 10. Germline-derived CDR1 and CDR2 are SGHAT and FQNNGV. The CDR3 has 17 amino acids. The DNA of the CDR3 is TGTGCCAGCAGCTTAGATGGTACGGACAGGGTGGGAGAGACCCAGTACTTC. This codes for CASSLDGTDRVGETQYF.

The chain couples TRBV6-5 to TRBJ2-7; D perhaps matches TRBD1 (5 bases). The CDR3 consists of 15 residues. CDR1 MNHEY and CDR2 SVGAGI come from the germline V gene. V lost 7 bases and J 2 bases, leaving 18 bases between the germline ends. The CDR3: CASTVSPRVPYEQYF. CDR3 bases: TGTGCCAGCACCGTGAGTCCCAGGGTACCCTACGAGCAGTACTTC.

The CDR3 here is CASRTLAGPKETQYF. The CDR3 nucleotides are TGTGCCAGCAGGACACTAGCGGGGCCGAAAGAGACCCAGTACTTC. The rearrangement uses TRBV6-5 and TRBJ2-5, with 10 nucleotides matching TRBD2. Germline V lookup: CDR1 MNHEY, CDR2 SVGAGI. J gave up 3 bases and V 6 bases, and 7 bases lay outside the gene matches. The CDR3 consists of 15 residues.

The chain has TRBV4-2 and TRBJ1-1, with a weak D call TRBD1 (6 bases). Germline loops: CDR1 LGHNA, CDR2 YNFKEQ. V was clipped by 4 bases and J by 1 base, with 13 bases between them. This CDR3 spans 15 amino acids. CDR3 sequence: CASSRKEQGNTEAFF. CDR3 in DNA: TGTGCCAGCAGCCGGAAGGAACAGGGGAACACTGAAGCTTTCTTT.

This chain connects TRBV5-1 to TRBJ2-7, with 7 bases matching TRBD1. The trim removed 4 bases at V and 3 bases at J, leaving 10 bases unmatched. From germline, CDR1 is SGHRS and CDR2 YFSETQ. This CDR3 has 15 amino acids. The CDR3 region is CASSPARTGDYEQYF. The DNA of the CDR3 is TGCGCCAGCAGCCCGGCACGGACAGGCGACTACGAGCAGTACTTC. Variable domain in full (rest from reference TRBV5-1 and TRBJ2-7): KAGVTQTPRYLIKTRGQQVTLSCSPISGHRSVSWYQQTPGQGLQFLFEYFSETQRNKGNFPGRFSGRQFSNSRSEMNVSTLELGDSALYLCASSPARTGDYEQYFGPGTRLTVT.

The J gene is TRBJ2-7, the V gene TRBV29-1; the match to TRBD1 covers 10 bases. J was trimmed by 6 bases and V by 7 bases; bases with no gene match: 9. From germline, CDR1 is SQVTM and CDR2 ANQGSEA. The CDR3 is 13 residues long. CDR3 coding DNA: TGCAGCGCCCGGGACAGGGGAAATGGCGAGCAGTACTTC. Protein sequence: CSARDRGNGEQYF.

V and J are TRBV11-2 and TRBJ1-2, with 11 bases identical to TRBD1. Germline lookup yields CDR1 SGHAT and CDR2 FQNNGV. This CDR3 has 17 amino acids. V lost 5 bases, J lost 6 bases, and 14 bases stayed unmatched. The chain's CDR3 is CASSARGTGGGLHGYTF. In DNA, the CDR3 is TGTGCCAGCAGCGCACGCGGGACAGGGGGTGGGCTACATGGCTACACCTTC.